This T cell receptor beta chain was documented in a study of blood T cell repertoires in COVID-19. Overall study: The United States, Italy and Spain were the sources of the acute and convalescent COVID-19 samples. In each case, the material was cDNA or gDNA derived from T cells, B-cell-depleted T cells, or PBMCs.

Clones were sequenced by immunoSEQ multiplex PCR, and TCRdb holds only the in-frame ones, with some missing. The sample has some 200,000 clones; over 75% are singletons. With 9 bases clipped from V and 8 bases from J, the junction kept 8 bases outside the gene matches. Germline-derived CDR1 and CDR2 are SGHNT and YYREEE (reference sequence). This CDR3 is 12 amino acids long. This TCR was sampled from a woman younger than 30 who had recovered from COVID-19. Sequencing used PBMCs or T cells enriched from blood (not recorded which). The chain uses TRBV5-4 and TRBJ2-1; 7 bases are shared with TRBD2. CDR3 amino acids: CATGTMVDEQFF. The CDR3 region has the DNA TGTGCCACCGGGACTATGGTCGATGAGCAGTTCTTC.